The rows below give T cell receptor beta chains drawn from one sample of a study of T cell responses to AZD1222 COVID-19 vaccine. Libraries were prepared by immunoSEQ multiplex PCR; TCRdb keeps only in-frame clonotypes and omits some of them. This sample has 150,000 to 200,000 clones; around 88% occur once, and the top ten carry less than 0.55%. The sequenced sample was peripheral blood, obtained on day 0 of AZD1222 vaccination. The source of these receptors is an adult in good health. Both conserved end residues are part of each CDR3. Fields, in order: J gene, V gene, CDR3 protein.

J gene: TRBJ1-3
V gene: TRBV30
CDR3 protein: CACVSSGNTIYF

J gene: TRBJ2-3
V gene: TRBV6-5
CDR3 protein: CASSYSQGVTDTQYF

J gene: TRBJ1-6
V gene: TRBV5-1
CDR3 protein: CASSLEASGNSPLHF

J gene: TRBJ1-2
V gene: TRBV9
CDR3 protein: CASSLGTGNYGYTF

J gene: TRBJ2-7
V gene: TRBV5-1
CDR3 protein: CASSFPDPTYEQYF

J gene: TRBJ1-6
V gene: TRBV19
CDR3 protein: CASSTQGLSSSYNSPLHF

J gene: TRBJ1-2
V gene: TRBV9
CDR3 protein: CASSVAPWTGQDYTF

J gene: TRBJ2-7
V gene: TRBV10-3
CDR3 protein: CATGTSSYEQYF

J gene: TRBJ2-1
V gene: TRBV7-2
CDR3 protein: CASRVSGVNEQFF

J gene: TRBJ1-5
V gene: TRBV19
CDR3 protein: CASSKKQGRSNQPQHF

J gene: TRBJ2-7
V gene: TRBV5-5
CDR3 protein: CASSIRVGGLSSYEQYF

J gene: TRBJ1-5
V gene: TRBV28
CDR3 protein: CASSPPGLPQHF

J gene: TRBJ1-1
V gene: TRBV3-1/TRBV3-2
CDR3 protein: CASSQGVGSTEAFF

J gene: TRBJ1-4
V gene: TRBV5-5
CDR3 protein: CASSLAWGRTTNEKLFF

J gene: TRBJ1-1
V gene: TRBV4-3
CDR3 protein: CASSAGSSEAFF

J gene: TRBJ1-2
V gene: TRBV4-1
CDR3 protein: CASSQEADYAYYGYTF

J gene: TRBJ1-5
V gene: TRBV6-5
CDR3 protein: CASSRGVGGDQPQHF

J gene: TRBJ2-1
V gene: TRBV20-1
CDR3 protein: CSASVLGGEQFF

J gene: TRBJ1-4
V gene: TRBV28
CDR3 protein: CASSFGREAKLFF

J gene: TRBJ1-5
V gene: TRBV10-1
CDR3 protein: CASGYYRDRHKRGNQPQHF

J gene: TRBJ1-5
V gene: TRBV11-2
CDR3 protein: CASSLVSGSNQPQHF

J gene: TRBJ1-5
V gene: TRBV4-2
CDR3 protein: CASSQDPGSGNQPQHF

J gene: TRBJ2-5
V gene: TRBV10-2
CDR3 protein: CASSVLAGGQTQYF